The entry that follows covers one T cell receptor (beta chain) sequence. The target antigen is unknown. The sample originates from a study of siplizumab effects on memory and regulatory T cells. The study, taken as a whole, reports: Mappable CD4+ clones that were alloreactive averaged 68.8% Treg-derived with siplizumab versus 25% to 30% in controls. Naive T cells, seemingly more diverse than memory cells, seemed major alloresponse contributors. Among sequences traceable to unstimulated CD4+ memory cells, alloreactive ones were significantly reduced by siplizumab.

Each sample had about 10^5 TCR templates assayed. Produced via immunoSEQ multiplex PCR; TCRdb's table is partial and in-frame only. The sample holds 100,000 or so clones, around 94% seen once. This CDR3 has 14 amino acids. V was cut by 1 base and J by 0 bases, with 7 bases left in between. Germline CDR1 is GTSNPN and CDR2 is SVGIG (reference sequence). The sequence was obtained from a human donor in good health. The chain is built from TRBV30 and TRBJ2-4; no definite D call. The sequenced material came from non-Treg CD4+ T cells sorted from blood. The CDR3 sequence: CAWSAILAKNIQYF. The CDR3 DNA is TGTGCCTGGAGTGCGATCCTAGCCAAAAACATTCAGTACTTC.